Each of the 21 T cell receptor beta chains below was sequenced from the same sample in a study of immune characterization of retroperitoneal liposarcoma. A single record per CDR3 protein comes from TCRdb applying MiXCR to the PCR reads. The repertoire has around 8,000 distinct CDR3 sequences, just under 30% of them found once; the top ten carry over 12%. Sequencing was performed on blood. Every receptor here comes from a male donor with retroperitoneal liposarcoma.

This clonotype has just a few counts. The V call is TRBV5-1, the J call TRBJ2-3; 7 bases fit TRBD2. Germline V gene data show CDR1 as SGHRS and CDR2 as YFSETQ. V was pared by 0 bases and J by 4 bases, with 8 bases of the junction left unmatched. The CDR3 runs 16 residues. The CDR3 is CASSLAPLAGSDTQYF. The CDR3 DNA reads TGCGCCAGCAGCTTGGCCCCTTTAGCGGGTTCAGATACGCAGTATTTT.

This chain connects TRBV12-3 or TRBV12-4 to TRBJ2-1, with 10 bases fitting TRBD2. The CDR3 sequence is 14 residues long. V dropped 4 bases and J dropped 13; count of bases not matched to a gene: 10. The CDR3 is CASSSSGSGETQFF. The CDR3 bases are TGTGCCAGCAGTTCTAGCGGGAGTGGGGAGACCCAGTTCTTC.

This clonotype was seen many times. The chain couples TRBV5-1 to TRBJ2-2; 9 bases agree with TRBD2. CDR3 length equals 13 residues. CDR1 SGHRS and CDR2 YFSETQ come from the germline V gene. With 4 bases clipped from V and 5 bases from J, the junction kept 0 bases outside the gene matches. CDR3 loop: CASSTSGTGELFF. CDR3 nucleotides: TGCGCCAGCAGCACTAGCGGGACCGGGGAGCTGTTTTTT.

The rearrangement uses TRBV11-3 and TRBJ2-3; TRBD2 aligns across 11 bases. CDR1 and CDR2 from the germline V gene are SGHNT and YENEEA. The CDR3 runs 17 residues. V trimming: 5 bases; J trimming: 4 bases; junction bases outside the gene matches: 11. CDR3 sequence reads: CASSGRKLAGVPDTQYF. The DNA for the CDR3 is TGTGCCAGCAGCGGTAGAAAACTAGCGGGAGTCCCAGATACGCAGTATTTT.

This clonotype appeared many times. The genes are TRBV6-6 and TRBJ2-1; 9 nucleotides agree with TRBD2. The J call may not be correct, given that the DNA end is closer to TRBJ2-7. CDR1 is MNHNY and CDR2 is SVGAGI in the germline V gene (reference sequence). This CDR3 has 15 residues. CDR3 bases: TGTGCCAGCCTGCGCGGGAGGGTATTCTCCTACGAGCAGTACTTC. Translated: CASLRGRVFSYEQYF.

In this sample, this clonotype turned up a few times. The V and J genes are TRBV10-2 and TRBJ2-1; 9 positions agree with TRBD1. The tail of the sequence fits TRBJ2-5 better, so the J call may be wrong. The length of the CDR3 is 14 residues. The germline gives CDR1 WSHSY, CDR2 SAAADI. The DNA for the CDR3 is TGCGCCAGCCGAGCCGGGACAGGGAAAGAGACCCAGTACTTC. It yields the protein CASRAGTGKETQYF.

The J gene is TRBJ2-7, the V gene TRBV7-2; weak D call: TRBD1 (6 bases). The V end lost 6 bases, the J end lost 6 bases, and 15 bases lay between the germline ends. This CDR3 contains 13 residues. Germline V gives CDR1 SGHTA, CDR2 FQGNSA. CDR3 region: CASRPNREGEQYF. CDR3 coding DNA: TGTGCCAGCAGACCCAACAGGGAAGGCGAGCAGTACTTC.

This clonotype appeared a few times. This rearrangement joins TRBV27 to TRBJ2-1; 8 bases agree with TRBD2. The CDR3 contains 15 residues. Germline loops: CDR1 MNHEY, CDR2 SMNVEV (reference sequence). V lost 4 bases and J lost 3; bases outside the gene matches: 5. For the CDR3, the DNA is TGTGCCAGCAGTTCCGGACTAGCACTCTACAATGAGCAGTTCTTC. Translated, it gives CASSSGLALYNEQFF.

The CDR3 nucleotides read TGTGCCAGCAGCCGGCCCTCCCCGGGACAGCCAACGCAGGCGGGCTCCTACGAGCAGTACTTC. It is translated as CASSRPSPGQPTQAGSYEQYF. The chain recombines TRBV6-5 with TRBJ2-7, with 7 bases lining up with TRBD1. This CDR3 has 21 amino acids. CDR1 is MNHEY, CDR2 SVGAGI, per germline. Unmatched junction bases numbered 26, after V lost 6 bases and J lost 0 bases.

Relative to its sample, this clonotype is medium-sized. The gene calls are TRBV27 and TRBJ2-1; possible D gene TRBD1, 6 bases. This CDR3 spans 15 amino acids. Germline-derived CDR1 and CDR2 are MNHEY and SMNVEV (reference sequence). V lost 5 bases to trimming and J lost 6 bases, with 17 bases between them. CDR3 DNA: TGTGCCAGCAGTGGGGGACCCCGAGGGGGCAATGAGCAGTTCTTC. Encoded protein: CASSGGPRGGNEQFF.

This clonotype was detected ten times or more. The V gene is TRBV6-5, the J gene TRBJ2-1, with D perhaps matching TRBD1 (6 bases). In germline, CDR1 is MNHEY, CDR2 SVGAGI. Trimming took off 0 bases at V and 4 bases at J, with 10 bases between the two ends. CDR3 length: 15 amino acids. CDR3: CASSYSTGKYNEQFF. CDR3 sequence (DNA): TGTGCCAGCAGTTACTCTACAGGGAAATACAATGAGCAGTTCTTC.

The V call is TRBV12-3 or TRBV12-4, the J call TRBJ2-1; 11 nucleotides match TRBD1. The J call may be faulty, since TRBJ2-7 better matches the DNA end. This CDR3 spans 15 amino acids. The CDR3, as DNA: TGTGCCAGCAGTAGGGGGACAGGGGGATCCTACGAGCAGTACTTC. Its protein product is CASSRGTGGSYEQYF.

The rearrangement uses TRBV6-1 and TRBJ2-1, with no clear D. The V end was cut by 5 bases, the J end by 1 base, with 15 bases between. CDR1 and CDR2 (germline): MNHNS, SASEGT. CDR3 size: 16 residues. The CDR3 sequence is CASSPTPVRSYNEQFF. The CDR3 DNA follows: TGTGCCAGCAGTCCCACCCCCGTCCGATCCTACAATGAGCAGTTCTTC.

This clonotype was seen more than once but under ten times. The chain combines TRBV27 with TRBJ1-4, with TRBD1 as a possible D gene (5 bases). Between the trimmed V and J ends, which lost 3 bases and 2 bases, there was a span of 10 bases. The CDR3 contains 15 residues. Per germline, CDR1 MNHEY and CDR2 SMNVEV (reference sequence). CDR3 amino acids: CASSFSGATNEKLFF. CDR3 nucleotides: TGTGCCAGCAGTTTCTCTGGGGCGACTAATGAAAAACTGTTTTTT.

In its sample, this clonotype was seen many times. The chain is built from TRBV6-1 and TRBJ1-1, with D perhaps matching TRBD1 (5 bases). Germline V lookup: CDR1 MNHNS, CDR2 SASEGT. V lost 8 bases to trimming and J lost 0 bases, with 13 bases between them. The CDR3 consists of 14 residues. CDR3 protein: CASLASTVNTEAFF. In DNA form, the CDR3 reads TGTGCCAGCTTAGCCTCGACAGTGAACACTGAAGCTTTCTTT.

The chain recombines TRBV12-3 or TRBV12-4 with TRBJ1-3, with D unclear. Trimming took off 1 base at V and 5 bases at J, with 9 bases between the two ends. The CDR3 length is 14 residues. The CDR3 region is CASSLVTSRNTIYF. Written as DNA, the CDR3 is TGTGCCAGCAGTTTAGTGACATCAAGAAACACCATATATTTT.

There are many counts of this clonotype. The chain couples TRBV4-1 to TRBJ2-2; 7 nucleotides agree with TRBD1. CDR1 is MGHRA, CDR2 YSYEKL, per germline. The CDR3 is 16 residues long. J gave up 3 bases and V 2 bases, and 6 bases lay outside the gene matches. For the CDR3, the DNA is TGCGCCAGCAGCCAAAGAGGGCAGGGGGACACCGGGGAGCTGTTTTTT. The encoded protein is CASSQRGQGDTGELFF.

The J gene is TRBJ2-3, the V gene TRBV7-8; D is undetermined. CDR3 length: 14 residues. The germline V and J ends were trimmed by 5 bases and 6 bases, with 15 bases remaining between them. Germline CDR1 SGHVS, CDR2 FQNEAQ. CDR3 sequence: CASSPRTEGDTQYF. CDR3 nucleotide sequence: TGTGCCAGCAGCCCCAGGACGGAAGGCGATACGCAGTATTTT.

This clonotype is a singleton in its sample. V gene TRBV3-1 combines with J gene TRBJ2-1; 8 bases match TRBD2. Trimming took 2 bases from V and 14 from J; bases not matched to a gene: 5. Germline V CDR1 and CDR2: LGHDT, YNNKEL (reference sequence). The CDR3 runs 12 residues. The CDR3 loop is CASSQSDSGKFF. CDR3 sequence (DNA): TGTGCCAGCAGCCAATCGGATAGCGGGAAGTTCTTC.

The chain links TRBV12-3 or TRBV12-4 to TRBJ2-1, with 8 positions matching TRBD2. Trimming at V came to 5 bases and at J to 6 bases, leaving 6 bases not matched to a gene. This CDR3 has 14 amino acids. CDR3 sequence: CASSPGGLVNEQFF. In DNA form, the CDR3 reads TGTGCCAGCAGTCCCGGGGGACTAGTCAATGAGCAGTTCTTC.

This sequence joins TRBV7-8 and TRBJ1-2; 12 nucleotides line up with TRBD1. The CDR3 has 15 amino acids. Germline loops: CDR1 SGHVS, CDR2 FQNEAQ. V was clipped by 5 bases and J by 6 bases; unmatched bases: 7. The CDR3 DNA follows: TGTGCCAGCAGCACCAGGGACAGGGGGCAAGATGGCTACACCTTC. Amino acid sequence: CASSTRDRGQDGYTF.